The 8 T cell receptor beta chains presented below share a single source sample, sequenced in a study of OX40 agonist ivuxolimab in advanced cancers. Data came from immunoSEQ multiplex PCR; TCRdb stores just in-frame clones and leaves some out. The data contain about 22,000 clones, roughly 84% of them singletons. Here the sequenced sample was CD4+ or CD8+ T cells sorted from blood, taken in a trial of the OX40 agonist ivuxolimab. All receptors come from an adult with an advanced solid tumor such as melanoma, head and neck, liver or kidney cancer.

The V and J genes are TRBV4-3 and TRBJ2-1, with 9 bases fitting TRBD1. CDR1 is LGHNA and CDR2 is YSLEER in the germline V gene. The CDR3 sequence is 15 residues long. V lost 5 bases and J lost 4; bases outside the gene matches: 6. CDR3 nucleotides: TGCGCCAGCAGCGCAGACAGGGGGTTTTACAATGAGCAGTTCTTC. It translates to CASSADRGFYNEQFF.

The gene calls are TRBV5-5 and TRBJ2-7; D may correspond to TRBD1 or TRBD2 (6 bases each). The CDR3 contains 14 residues. V lost 0 bases and J 3 bases, leaving 10 bases between the germline ends. The germline CDR1 and CDR2 sequences are SGHKS and YYEKEE (reference sequence). The CDR3 DNA reads as TGTGCCAGCAGCTTGGAACAGGGAGGCTACGAGCAGTACTTC. It encodes CASSLEQGGYEQYF. The variable domain in full, with the rest retrieved from reference TRBV5-5 and TRBJ2-7, is DAGVTQSPTHLIKTRGQQVTLRCSPISGHKSVSWYQQVLGQGPQFIFQYYEKEERGRGNFPDRFSARQFPNYSSELNVNALLLGDSALYLCASSLEQGGYEQYFGPGTRLTVT.

The chain carries TRBV7-8 and TRBJ2-7; D perhaps matches TRBD1 (5 bases). V gave up 3 bases and J gave up 7 bases, with 13 bases separating them. The germline CDR1 and CDR2 sequences are SGHVS and FQNEAQ. The CDR3 has 13 residues. CDR3 loop: CASSLDTSREQYF. The CDR3 DNA follows: TGTGCCAGCAGCTTGGACACCTCCAGGGAGCAGTACTTC.

This chain uses TRBV5-1 with TRBJ1-5; D uncertain. The CDR3 has 15 amino acids. Trimming pared 0 bases from V and 5 bases from J, leaving 12 bases between. Germline assignment: CDR1 SGHRS and CDR2 YFSETQ. CDR3 region: CASSLGLGLDQPQHF. DNA of the CDR3: TGCGCCAGCAGCTTGGGCCTGGGTCTCGATCAGCCCCAGCATTTT. The whole variable domain, filled in from reference TRBV5-1 and TRBJ1-5, reads KAGVTQTPRYLIKTRGQQVTLSCSPISGHRSVSWYQQTPGQGLQFLFEYFSETQRNKGNFPGRFSGRQFSNSRSEMNVSTLELGDSALYLCASSLGLGLDQPQHFGDGTRLSIL.

J is TRBJ2-1 and V is TRBV7-9; no reliable D call. Trimming removed 1 base at V and 2 bases at J, with 9 bases between. The length of the CDR3 is 15 residues. Germline V gene lookup returns CDR1 SEHNR and CDR2 FQNEAQ (reference sequence). In DNA, the CDR3 is TGTGCCAGCAGCTTAGGCGGAATGACCTACAATGAGCAGTTCTTC. Translation gives CASSLGGMTYNEQFF.

This clone has only a few counts. The chain uses TRBV7-8 and TRBJ1-2; 9 bases fit TRBD1. Trimming took 5 bases from V and 8 from J; bases not matched to a gene: 6. The CDR3 loop spans 13 amino acids. Germline V gives CDR1 SGHVS, CDR2 FQNEAQ. The CDR3 DNA reads as TGTGCCAGCAGCCCCGGGACAGGGTTAGGCTACACCTTC. Protein product: CASSPGTGLGYTF.

This sequence joins TRBV11-2 and TRBJ1-2; no definite D call. V lost 1 base and J lost 2, with 11 bases in between. CDR1 and CDR2 (germline): SGHAT, FQNNGV. This CDR3 has 15 residues. CDR3 DNA sequence: TGTGCCAGCAGCTTAGGTCCAGGCTTGAACTATGGCTACACCTTC. It encodes CASSLGPGLNYGYTF.

The J gene is TRBJ2-1, the V gene TRBV19, with 7 nucleotides matching TRBD1. Germline lookup yields CDR1 LNHDA and CDR2 SQIVND (reference sequence). The CDR3 consists of 15 residues. J was trimmed by 8 bases and V by 9 bases; bases with no gene match: 16. For the CDR3, the DNA is TGTGCCAGCGTTCCAGACAGGGCTAGTAACTATGAGCAGTTCTTC. It codes for CASVPDRASNYEQFF.